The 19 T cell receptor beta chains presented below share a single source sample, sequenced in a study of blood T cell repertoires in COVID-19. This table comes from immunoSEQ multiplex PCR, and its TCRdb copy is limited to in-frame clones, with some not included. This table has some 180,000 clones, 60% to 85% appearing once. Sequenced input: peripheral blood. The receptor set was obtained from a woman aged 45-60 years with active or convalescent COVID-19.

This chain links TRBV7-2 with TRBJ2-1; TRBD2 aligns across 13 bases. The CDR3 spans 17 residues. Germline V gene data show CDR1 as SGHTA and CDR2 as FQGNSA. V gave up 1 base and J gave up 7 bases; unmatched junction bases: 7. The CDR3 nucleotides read TGTGCCAGCAGCTTAGGGGTACTAGCGGGGGGGCGAAATGAGCAGTTCTTC. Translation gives CASSLGVLAGGRNEQFF.

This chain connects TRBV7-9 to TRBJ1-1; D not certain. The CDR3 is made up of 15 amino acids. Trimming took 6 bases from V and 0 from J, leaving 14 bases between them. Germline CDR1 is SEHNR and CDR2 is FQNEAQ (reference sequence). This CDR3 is CASRFLRSMNTEAFF. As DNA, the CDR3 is TGTGCCAGCAGGTTCTTGCGAAGCATGAACACTGAAGCTTTCTTT. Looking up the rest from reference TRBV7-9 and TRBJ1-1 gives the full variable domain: DTGVSQNPRHKITKRGQNVTFRCDPISEHNRLYWYRQTLGQGPEFLTYFQNEAQLEKSRLLSDRFSAERPKGSFSTLEIQRTEQGDSAMYLCASRFLRSMNTEAFFGQGTRLTVV.

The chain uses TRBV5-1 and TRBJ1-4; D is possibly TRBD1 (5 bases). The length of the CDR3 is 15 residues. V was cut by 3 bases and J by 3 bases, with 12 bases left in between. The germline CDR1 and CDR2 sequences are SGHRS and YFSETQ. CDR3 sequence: CASSSPGGANEKLFF. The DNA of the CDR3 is TGCGCCAGCAGCTCCCCCGGGGGGGCTAATGAAAAACTGTTTTTT. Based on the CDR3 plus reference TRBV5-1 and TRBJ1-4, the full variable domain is KAGVTQTPRYLIKTRGQQVTLSCSPISGHRSVSWYQQTPGQGLQFLFEYFSETQRNKGNFPGRFSGRQFSNSRSEMNVSTLELGDSALYLCASSSPGGANEKLFFGSGTQLSVL.

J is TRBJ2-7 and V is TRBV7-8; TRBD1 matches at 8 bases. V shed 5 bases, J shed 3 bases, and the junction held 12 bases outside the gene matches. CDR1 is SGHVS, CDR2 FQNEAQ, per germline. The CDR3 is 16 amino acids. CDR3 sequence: CASSPSGRQGNYEQYF. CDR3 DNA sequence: TGTGCCAGCAGCCCGTCAGGAAGACAGGGGAACTACGAGCAGTACTTC.

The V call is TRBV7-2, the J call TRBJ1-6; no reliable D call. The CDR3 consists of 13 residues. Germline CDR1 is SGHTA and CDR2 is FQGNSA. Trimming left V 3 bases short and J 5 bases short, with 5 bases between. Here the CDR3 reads CASSFYNNSPLHF. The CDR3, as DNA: TGTGCCAGCAGCTTTTACAATAATTCACCCCTCCACTTT.

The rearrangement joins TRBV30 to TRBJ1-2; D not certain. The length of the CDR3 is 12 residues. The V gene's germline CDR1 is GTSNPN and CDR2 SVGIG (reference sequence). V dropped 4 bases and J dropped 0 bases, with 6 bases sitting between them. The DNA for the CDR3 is TGTGCCTGGAACAGACCTAACTATGGCTACACCTTC. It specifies CAWNRPNYGYTF.

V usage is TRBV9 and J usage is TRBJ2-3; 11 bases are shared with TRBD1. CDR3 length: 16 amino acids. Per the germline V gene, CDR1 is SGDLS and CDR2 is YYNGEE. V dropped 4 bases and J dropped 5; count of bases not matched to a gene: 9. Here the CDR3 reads CASSFGDRGLLDTQYF. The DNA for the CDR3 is TGTGCCAGCAGCTTTGGGGACAGGGGGTTGTTAGATACGCAGTATTTT.

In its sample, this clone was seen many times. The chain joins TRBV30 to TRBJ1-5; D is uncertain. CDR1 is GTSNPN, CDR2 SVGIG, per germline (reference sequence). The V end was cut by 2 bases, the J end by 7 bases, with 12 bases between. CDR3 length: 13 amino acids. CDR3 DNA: TGTGCCTGGAGTCGGGGAGAGGTCCAGCCCCAGCATTTT. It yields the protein CAWSRGEVQPQHF.

CDR3 DNA: TGTGCCAGCAGTTCCGACCGACAGACCTACGAGCAGTACTTC. Its translation: CASSSDRQTYEQYF. The rearrangement links TRBV7-9 to TRBJ2-7, with D perhaps TRBD1 (5 bases). CDR1 SEHNR and CDR2 FQNEAQ come from the germline V gene (reference sequence). The CDR3 contains 14 residues. Trimming cost V 6 bases and J 2 bases, with 14 bases left between them.

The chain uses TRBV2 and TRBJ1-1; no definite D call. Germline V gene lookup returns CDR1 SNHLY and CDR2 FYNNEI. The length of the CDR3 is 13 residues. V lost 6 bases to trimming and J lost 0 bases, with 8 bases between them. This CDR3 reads CASSVVMNTEAFF. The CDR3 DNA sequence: TGTGCCAGCAGCGTAGTAATGAACACTGAAGCTTTCTTT.

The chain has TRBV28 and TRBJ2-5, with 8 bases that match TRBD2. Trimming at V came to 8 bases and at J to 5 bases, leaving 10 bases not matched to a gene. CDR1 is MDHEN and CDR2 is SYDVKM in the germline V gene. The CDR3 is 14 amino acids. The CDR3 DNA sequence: TGTGCCAGCCTCCTCGGGGGGGCCGGGGAGACCCAGTACTTC. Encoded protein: CASLLGGAGETQYF. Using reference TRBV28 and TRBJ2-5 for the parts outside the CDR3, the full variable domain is DVKVTQSSRYLVKRTGEKVFLECVQDMDHENMFWYRQDPGLGLRLIYFSYDVKMKEKGDIPEGYSVSREKKERFSLILESASTNQTSMYLCASLLGGAGETQYFGPGTRLLVL.

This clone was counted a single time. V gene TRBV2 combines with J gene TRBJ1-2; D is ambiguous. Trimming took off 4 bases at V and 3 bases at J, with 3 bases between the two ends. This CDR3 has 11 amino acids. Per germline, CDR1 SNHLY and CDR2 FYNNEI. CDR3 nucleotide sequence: TGTGCCAGCAGTGGGCACTATGGCTACACCTTC. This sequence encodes CASSGHYGYTF. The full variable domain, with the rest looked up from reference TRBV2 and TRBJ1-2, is EPEVTQTPSHQVTQMGQEVILRCVPISNHLYFYWYRQILGQKVEFLVSFYNNEISEKSEIFDDQFSVERPDGSNFTLKIRSTKLEDSAMYFCASSGHYGYTFGSGTRLTVV.

In DNA, the CDR3 is TGTGCCAGCAGCTTAGAAAGGGGTCTGCCACCCCTCCACTTT. Protein: CASSLERGLPPLHF. The chain carries TRBV7-2 and TRBJ1-6; possibly TRBD1 for D (5 bases). Germline V gene data show CDR1 as SGHTA and CDR2 as FQGNSA. CDR3 length: 14 amino acids. With 1 base removed from V and 11 bases from J, the gap between germline ends came to 12 bases.

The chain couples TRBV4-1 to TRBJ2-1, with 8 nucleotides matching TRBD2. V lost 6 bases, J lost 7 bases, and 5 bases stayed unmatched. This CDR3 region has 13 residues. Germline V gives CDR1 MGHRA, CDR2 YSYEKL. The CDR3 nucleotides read TGCGCCAGCAGACGGGAGGGTTGGAATGAGCAGTTCTTC. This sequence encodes CASRREGWNEQFF.

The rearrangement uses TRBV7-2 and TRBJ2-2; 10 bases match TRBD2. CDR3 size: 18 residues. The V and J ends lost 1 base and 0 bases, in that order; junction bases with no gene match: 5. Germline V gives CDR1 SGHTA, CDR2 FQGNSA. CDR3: CASSLGLAGDSNTGELFF. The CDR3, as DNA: TGTGCCAGCAGCTTAGGGCTAGCGGGGGATTCGAACACCGGGGAGCTGTTTTTT.

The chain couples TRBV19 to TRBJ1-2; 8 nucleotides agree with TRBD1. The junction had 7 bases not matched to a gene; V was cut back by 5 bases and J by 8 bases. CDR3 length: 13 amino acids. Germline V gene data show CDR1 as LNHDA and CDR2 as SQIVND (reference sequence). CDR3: CASSADRGSGYTF. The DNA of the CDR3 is TGTGCCAGTAGTGCCGACAGGGGATCAGGCTACACCTTC.

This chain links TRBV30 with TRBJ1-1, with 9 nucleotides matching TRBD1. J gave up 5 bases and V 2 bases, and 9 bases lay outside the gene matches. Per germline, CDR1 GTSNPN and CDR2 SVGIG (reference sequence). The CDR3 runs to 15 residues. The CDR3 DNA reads TGTGCCTGGAGTTTGGGGGGACAGGGTTGGACTGAAGCTTTCTTT. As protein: CAWSLGGQGWTEAFF.

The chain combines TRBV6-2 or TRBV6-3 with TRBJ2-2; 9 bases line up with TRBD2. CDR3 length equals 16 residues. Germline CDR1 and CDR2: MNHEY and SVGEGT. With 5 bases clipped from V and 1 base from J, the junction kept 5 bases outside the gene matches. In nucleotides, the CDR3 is TGTGCCAGCAGTCATATTAGCGGGGGGAACACCGGGGAGCTGTTTTTT. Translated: CASSHISGGNTGELFF.

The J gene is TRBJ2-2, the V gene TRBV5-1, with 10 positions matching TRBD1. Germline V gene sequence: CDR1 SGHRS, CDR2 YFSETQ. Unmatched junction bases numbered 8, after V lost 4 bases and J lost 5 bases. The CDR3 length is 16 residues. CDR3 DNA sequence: TGCGCCAGCAGCCTAGGGACAGGGGTTTATACCGGGGAGCTGTTTTTT. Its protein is CASSLGTGVYTGELFF.